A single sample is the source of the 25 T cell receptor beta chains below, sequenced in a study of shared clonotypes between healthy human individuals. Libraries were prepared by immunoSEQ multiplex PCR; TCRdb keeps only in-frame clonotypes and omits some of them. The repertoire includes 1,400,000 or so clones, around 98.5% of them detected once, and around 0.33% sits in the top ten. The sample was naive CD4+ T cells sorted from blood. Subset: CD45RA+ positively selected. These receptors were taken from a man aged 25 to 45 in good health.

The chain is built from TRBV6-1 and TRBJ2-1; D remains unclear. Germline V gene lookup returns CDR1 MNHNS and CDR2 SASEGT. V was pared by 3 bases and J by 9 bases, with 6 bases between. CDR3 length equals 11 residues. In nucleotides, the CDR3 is TGTGCCAGCAGTGACAGAGCTGAGCAGTTCTTC. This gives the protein CASSDRAEQFF.

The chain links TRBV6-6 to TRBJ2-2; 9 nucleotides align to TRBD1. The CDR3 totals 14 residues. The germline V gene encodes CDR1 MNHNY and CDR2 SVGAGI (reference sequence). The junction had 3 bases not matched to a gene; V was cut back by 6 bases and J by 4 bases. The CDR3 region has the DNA TGTGCCAGCAGCCGGGACAGGGTCACCGGGGAGCTGTTTTTT. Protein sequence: CASSRDRVTGELFF.

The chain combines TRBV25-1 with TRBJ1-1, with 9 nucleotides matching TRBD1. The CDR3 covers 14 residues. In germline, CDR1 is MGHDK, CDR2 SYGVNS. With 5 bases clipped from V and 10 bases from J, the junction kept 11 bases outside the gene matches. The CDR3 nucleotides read TGTGCCAGCAGTTCCACCGGGACAGGGTTTGGAGCTTTCTTT. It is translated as CASSSTGTGFGAFF. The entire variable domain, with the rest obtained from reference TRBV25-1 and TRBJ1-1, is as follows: EADIYQTPRYLVIGTGKKITLECSQTMGHDKMYWYQQDPGMELHLIHYSYGVNSTEKGDLSSESTVSRIRTEHFPLTLESARPSHTSQYLCASSSTGTGFGAFFGQGTRLTVV.

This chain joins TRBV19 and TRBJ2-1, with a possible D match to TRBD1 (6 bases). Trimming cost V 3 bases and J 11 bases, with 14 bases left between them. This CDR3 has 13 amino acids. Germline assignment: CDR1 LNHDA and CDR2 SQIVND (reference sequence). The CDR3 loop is CASSMPGVYKQFF. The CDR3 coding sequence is TGTGCCAGTAGTATGCCAGGGGTCTATAAGCAGTTCTTC.

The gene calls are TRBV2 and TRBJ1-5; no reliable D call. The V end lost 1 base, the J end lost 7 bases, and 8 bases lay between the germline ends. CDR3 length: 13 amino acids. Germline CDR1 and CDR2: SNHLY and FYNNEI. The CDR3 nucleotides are TGTGCCAGCAGTGAAGTAAGGGTACAGCCCCAGCATTTT. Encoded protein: CASSEVRVQPQHF.

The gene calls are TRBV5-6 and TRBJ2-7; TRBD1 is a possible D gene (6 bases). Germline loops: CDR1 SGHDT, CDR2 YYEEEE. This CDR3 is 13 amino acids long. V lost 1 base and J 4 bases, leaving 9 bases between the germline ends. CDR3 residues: CASSLPRGYEQYF. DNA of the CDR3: TGTGCCAGCAGCTTGCCCAGGGGATACGAGCAGTACTTC.

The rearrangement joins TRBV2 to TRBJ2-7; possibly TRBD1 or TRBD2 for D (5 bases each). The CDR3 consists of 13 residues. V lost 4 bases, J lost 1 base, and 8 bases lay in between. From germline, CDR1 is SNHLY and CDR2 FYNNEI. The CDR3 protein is CASSAWGSYEQYF. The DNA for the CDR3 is TGTGCCAGCAGTGCATGGGGGTCCTACGAGCAGTACTTC. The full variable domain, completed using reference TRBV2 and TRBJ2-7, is EPEVTQTPSHQVTQMGQEVILRCVPISNHLYFYWYRQILGQKVEFLVSFYNNEISEKSEIFDDQFSVERPDGSNFTLKIRSTKLEDSAMYFCASSAWGSYEQYFGPGTRLTVT.

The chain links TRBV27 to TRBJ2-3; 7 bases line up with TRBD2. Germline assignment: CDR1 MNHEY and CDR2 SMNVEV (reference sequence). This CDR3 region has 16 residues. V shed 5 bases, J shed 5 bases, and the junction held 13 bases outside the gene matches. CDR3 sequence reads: CASSEGWGGTGDTQYF. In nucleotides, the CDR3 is TGTGCCAGCAGTGAGGGTTGGGGAGGGACTGGAGATACGCAGTATTTT.

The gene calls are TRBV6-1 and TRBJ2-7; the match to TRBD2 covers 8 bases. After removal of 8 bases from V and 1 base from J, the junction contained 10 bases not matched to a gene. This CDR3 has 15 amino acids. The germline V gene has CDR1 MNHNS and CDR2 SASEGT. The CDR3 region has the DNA TGTGCCAGCCGATTCGTATTAGCGGGATCCTACGAGCAGTACTTC. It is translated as CASRFVLAGSYEQYF.

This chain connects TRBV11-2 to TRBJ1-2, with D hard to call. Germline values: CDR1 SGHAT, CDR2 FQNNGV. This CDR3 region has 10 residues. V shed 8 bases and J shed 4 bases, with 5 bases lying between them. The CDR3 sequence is CASGGYGYTF. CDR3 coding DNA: TGTGCCAGCGGTGGCTATGGCTACACCTTC.

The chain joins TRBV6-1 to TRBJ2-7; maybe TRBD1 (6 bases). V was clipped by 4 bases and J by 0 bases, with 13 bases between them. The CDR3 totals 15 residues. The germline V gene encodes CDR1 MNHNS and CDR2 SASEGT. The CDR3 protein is CASSAEDRSSYEQYF. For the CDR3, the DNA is TGTGCCAGCAGTGCCGAGGACAGATCCTCCTACGAGCAGTACTTC.

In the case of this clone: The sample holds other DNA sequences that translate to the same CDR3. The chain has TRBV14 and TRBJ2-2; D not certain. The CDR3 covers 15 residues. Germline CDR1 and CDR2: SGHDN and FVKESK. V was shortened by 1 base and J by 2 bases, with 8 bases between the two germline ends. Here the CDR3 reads CASSQVRGNTGELFF. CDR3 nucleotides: TGTGCCAGCAGCCAAGTTCGAGGTAACACCGGGGAGCTGTTTTTT.

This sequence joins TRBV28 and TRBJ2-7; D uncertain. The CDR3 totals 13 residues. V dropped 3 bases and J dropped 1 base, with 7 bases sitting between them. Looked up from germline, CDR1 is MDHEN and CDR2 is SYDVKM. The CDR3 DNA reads TGTGCCAGCAGTTTGGGCTTATCCTACGAGCAGTACTTC. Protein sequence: CASSLGLSYEQYF.

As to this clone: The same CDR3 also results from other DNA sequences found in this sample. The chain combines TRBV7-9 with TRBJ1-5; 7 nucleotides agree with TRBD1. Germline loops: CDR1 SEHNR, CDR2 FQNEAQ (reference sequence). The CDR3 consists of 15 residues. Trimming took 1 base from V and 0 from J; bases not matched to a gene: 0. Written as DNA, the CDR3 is TGTGCCAGCAGCTTAGGGGACAGTAGCAATCAGCCCCAGCATTTT. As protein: CASSLGDSSNQPQHF.

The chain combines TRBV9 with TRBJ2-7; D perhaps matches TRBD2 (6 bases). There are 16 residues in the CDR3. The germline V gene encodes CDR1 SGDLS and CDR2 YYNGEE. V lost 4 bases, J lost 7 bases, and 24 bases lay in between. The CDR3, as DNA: TGTGCCAGCAGCCCATCGGGGGATGCGCCCAAGTTAGAGCAGTACTTC. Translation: CASSPSGDAPKLEQYF.

The CDR3 region has the DNA TGTGCCAGCAGCTTAGGAGGGCCTGGGGCCAACGTCCTGACTTTC. This translates into CASSLGGPGANVLTF. The chain combines TRBV7-2 with TRBJ2-6; possibly TRBD2 for D (5 bases). This CDR3 region has 15 residues. V was clipped by 1 base and J by 2 bases, with 6 bases between them. Per the germline V gene, CDR1 is SGHTA and CDR2 is FQGNSA. Filled out from reference TRBV7-2 and TRBJ2-6, the complete variable domain reads GAGVSQSPSNKVTEKGKDVELRCDPISGHTALYWYRQSLGQGLEFLIYFQGNSAPDKSGLPSDRFSAERTGGSVSTLTIQRTQQEDSAVYLCASSLGGPGANVLTFGAGSRLTVL.

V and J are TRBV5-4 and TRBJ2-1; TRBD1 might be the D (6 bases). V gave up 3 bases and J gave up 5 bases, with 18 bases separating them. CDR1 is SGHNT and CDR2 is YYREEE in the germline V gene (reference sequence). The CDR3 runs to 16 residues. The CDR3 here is CASSSPGRAGDNEQFF. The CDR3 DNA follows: TGTGCCAGCAGCTCTCCGGGAAGGGCAGGGGACAATGAGCAGTTCTTC.

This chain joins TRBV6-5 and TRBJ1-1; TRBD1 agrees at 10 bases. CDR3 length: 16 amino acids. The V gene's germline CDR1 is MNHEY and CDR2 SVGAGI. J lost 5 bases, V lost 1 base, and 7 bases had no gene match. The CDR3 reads CASSYFLTDRGTEAFF. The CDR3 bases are TGTGCCAGCAGTTACTTTTTGACGGACAGGGGGACTGAAGCTTTCTTT.

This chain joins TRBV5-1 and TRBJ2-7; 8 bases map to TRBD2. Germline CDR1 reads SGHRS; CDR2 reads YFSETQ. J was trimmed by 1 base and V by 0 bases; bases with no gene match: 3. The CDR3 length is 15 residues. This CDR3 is CASSLVSGMSYEQYF. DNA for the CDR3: TGCGCCAGCAGCTTGGTTAGCGGGATGTCCTACGAGCAGTACTTC. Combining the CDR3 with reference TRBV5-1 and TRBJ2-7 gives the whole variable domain KAGVTQTPRYLIKTRGQQVTLSCSPISGHRSVSWYQQTPGQGLQFLFEYFSETQRNKGNFPGRFSGRQFSNSRSEMNVSTLELGDSALYLCASSLVSGMSYEQYFGPGTRLTVT.

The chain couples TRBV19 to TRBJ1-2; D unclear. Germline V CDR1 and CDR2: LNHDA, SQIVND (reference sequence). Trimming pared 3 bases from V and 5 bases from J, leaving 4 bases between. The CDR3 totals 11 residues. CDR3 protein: CASSIYYGYTF. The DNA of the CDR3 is TGTGCCAGTAGTATTTATTATGGCTACACCTTC.

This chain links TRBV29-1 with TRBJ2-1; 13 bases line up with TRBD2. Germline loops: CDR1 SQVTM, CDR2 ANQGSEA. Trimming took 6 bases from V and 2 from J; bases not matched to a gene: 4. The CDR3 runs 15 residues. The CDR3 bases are TGCAGCGTGACTGGGACTAGCGGGACCTACAATGAGCAGTTCTTC. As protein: CSVTGTSGTYNEQFF.

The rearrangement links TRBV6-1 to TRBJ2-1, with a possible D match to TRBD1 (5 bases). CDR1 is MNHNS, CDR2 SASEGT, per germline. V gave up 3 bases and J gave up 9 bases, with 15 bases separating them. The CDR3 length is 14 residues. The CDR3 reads CASSEGREVGEQFF. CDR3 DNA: TGTGCCAGCAGTGAGGGCAGGGAAGTAGGTGAGCAGTTCTTC.

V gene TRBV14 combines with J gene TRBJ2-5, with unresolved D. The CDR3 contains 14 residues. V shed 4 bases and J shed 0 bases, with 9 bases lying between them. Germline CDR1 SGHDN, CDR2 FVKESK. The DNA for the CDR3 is TGTGCCAGCAGCCCCCGGTTACACCAAGAGACCCAGTACTTC. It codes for CASSPRLHQETQYF.

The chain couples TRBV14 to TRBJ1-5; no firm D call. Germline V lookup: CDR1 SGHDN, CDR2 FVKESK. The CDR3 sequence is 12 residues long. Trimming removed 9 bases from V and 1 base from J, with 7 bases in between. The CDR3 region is CARTESNQPQHF. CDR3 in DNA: TGTGCCAGAACAGAGAGCAATCAGCCCCAGCATTTT.

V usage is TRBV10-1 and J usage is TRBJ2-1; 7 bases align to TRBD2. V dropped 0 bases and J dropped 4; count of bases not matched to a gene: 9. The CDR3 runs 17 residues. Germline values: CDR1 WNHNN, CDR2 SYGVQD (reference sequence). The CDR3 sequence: CASSESGLPLSYNEQFF. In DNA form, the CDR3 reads TGCGCCAGCAGTGAGTCGGGACTACCCTTGAGTTACAATGAGCAGTTCTTC.